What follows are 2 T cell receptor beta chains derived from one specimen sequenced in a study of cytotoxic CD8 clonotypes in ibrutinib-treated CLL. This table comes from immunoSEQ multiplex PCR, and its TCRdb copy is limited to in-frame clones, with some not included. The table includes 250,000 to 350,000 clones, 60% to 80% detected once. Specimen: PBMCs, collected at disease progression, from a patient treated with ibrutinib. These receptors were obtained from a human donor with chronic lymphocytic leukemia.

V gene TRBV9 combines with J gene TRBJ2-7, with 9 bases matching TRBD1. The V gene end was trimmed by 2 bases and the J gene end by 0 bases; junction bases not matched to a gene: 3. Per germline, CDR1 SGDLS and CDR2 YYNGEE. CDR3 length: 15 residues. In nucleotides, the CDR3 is TGTGCCAGCAGCGTGACGGGACAGGGCTCCTACGAGCAGTACTTC. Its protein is CASSVTGQGSYEQYF.

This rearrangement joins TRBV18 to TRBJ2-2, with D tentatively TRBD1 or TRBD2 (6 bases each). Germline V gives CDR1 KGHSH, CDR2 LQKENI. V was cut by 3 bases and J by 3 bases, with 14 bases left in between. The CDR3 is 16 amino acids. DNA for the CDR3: TGTGCCAGCTCACCGTCCATGGGGGGCTACACCGGGGAGCTGTTTTTT. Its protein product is CASSPSMGGYTGELFF.